The next 6 T cell receptor beta chains were all read from a single sample in a study of CD8+CD57+ T cells in acquired aplastic anemia. CDR3 and TCR beta VDJ profiling relied on genomic DNA as the template. Each CDR3 protein gets one entry after TCRdb re-called the reads with MiXCR. The repertoire has over 35,000 distinct CDR3 sequences, around 67% of them found once; the top ten carry 23%. What was sequenced was sorted CD4+, CD8+, or CD8+CD57+ T cells (not recorded which) from PBMCs. The receptor set was obtained from a human donor in good health, serving as a control.

J is TRBJ1-6 and V is TRBV10-3; D remains ambiguous. Between the trimmed V and J ends, which lost 7 bases and 6 bases, there was a span of 10 bases. The CDR3 runs 13 residues. CDR1 is ENHRY, CDR2 SYGVKD, per germline. The CDR3 reads CAITGVANSPLHF. CDR3 DNA: TGTGCCATCACCGGGGTGGCTAATTCACCCCTCCACTTT.

This clonotype was seen a single time. The genes are TRBV29-1 and TRBJ2-7; 8 nucleotides align to TRBD1. Germline V CDR1 and CDR2: SQVTM, ANQGSEA. This CDR3 region has 12 residues. The CDR3 is CFEDREDYEQYF. Here the CDR3 DNA reads TGCTTCGAGGACAGGGAGGACTACGAGCAGTACTTC.

This clonotype was detected only once. V gene TRBV29-1 combines with J gene TRBJ2-7; TRBD1 matches 10 bases. After removal of 6 bases from V and 5 bases from J, the junction contained 7 bases not matched to a gene. CDR1 and CDR2 from the germline V gene are SQVTM and ANQGSEA. The CDR3 totals 13 residues. CDR3 coding DNA: TGCAGCGTCCAGGCCGGGACAGGGGACGAGCAGTACTTC. It translates to CSVQAGTGDEQYF.

The J gene is TRBJ1-5, the V gene TRBV2; a weak D match, TRBD1 (6 bases). CDR3 length: 14 amino acids. V was trimmed by 2 bases and J by 6 bases, leaving 11 bases between them. CDR1 is SNHLY and CDR2 is FYNNEI in the germline V gene. The CDR3 reads CASSETGNIQPQHF. CDR3 nucleotide sequence: TGTGCCAGCAGTGAAACAGGGAATATTCAGCCCCAGCATTTT.

The chain is built from TRBV2 and TRBJ2-3; the D is unclear. The CDR3 loop spans 14 amino acids. CDR1 SNHLY and CDR2 FYNNEI come from the germline V gene. Between the trimmed V and J ends, which lost 6 bases and 3 bases, there was a span of 13 bases. In nucleotides, the CDR3 is TGTGCCAGCAGGCCAGTCCAACAAACAGATACGCAGTATTTT. Translation gives CASRPVQQTDTQYF.

The chain uses TRBV7-2 and TRBJ2-5; no definite D call. Germline CDR1 SGHTA, CDR2 FQGNSA. V was shortened by 2 bases and J by 5 bases, with 6 bases between the two germline ends. The CDR3 has 12 residues. The CDR3 nucleotides are TGTGCCAGCAGCTTAAGGGCCGAGACCCAGTACTTC. Residues: CASSLRAETQYF.